This TCR beta chain came from a study of beta chain features in type 1 diabetes. Every donor had blood drawn once into heparin, approximately 120 mL on average. Sorting produced populations that all topped 95% purity. This CDR3 is built from 12 residues. V was pared by 4 bases and J by 4 bases, with 8 bases between. Germline loops: CDR1 SGHTA, CDR2 FQGNSA. The entirety of the isolated RNA underwent reverse transcription, so expressed TCRB transcripts were sequenced. Repertoires were generated with immunoSEQ multiplex PCR, while TCRdb's copy carries only in-frame clones and drops some. The table includes 300,000 to 400,000 clones, approximately 11% detected once.

The chain uses TRBV7-2 and TRBJ2-7, with D tentatively TRBD1 (6 bases). The sample taken for sequencing was naive CD4+ T cells from blood. The TCR was taken from a woman younger than 45 in good health. DNA of the CDR3: TGTGCCAGCAGCTGGCAGGGGTACGAGCAGTACTTC. This codes for CASSWQGYEQYF.